Following are 27 T cell receptor beta chains from one sample sequenced in a study of cytomegalovirus exposure and HLA in healthy donors. Primers for the PCR totalled 60 Vbeta and 13 Jbeta. Measured with immunoSEQ multiplex PCR; TCRdb has only the in-frame clones, and not every one. Among about 200,000 clones listed, 81% were seen once. Sequencing input: PBMCs. Receptor source: a man between 18 and 29 years old in good health and CMV-seronegative.

The chain has TRBV19 and TRBJ2-2; weak D call: TRBD2 (6 bases). V was pared by 7 bases and J by 1 base, with 16 bases between. This CDR3 is 16 amino acids long. From germline, CDR1 is LNHDA and CDR2 SQIVND (reference sequence). The CDR3 region has the DNA TGTGCCAGTATGTCGGAGGGCCGTTGGAACACCGGGGAGCTGTTTTTT. This codes for CASMSEGRWNTGELFF.

For this clone: This sample includes further DNA sequences coding for the same CDR3. V and J are TRBV27 and TRBJ2-7; D gene uncertain. CDR3 length equals 13 residues. Deletions cut 3 bases from V and 2 bases from J, with 8 bases between. Germline V gene lookup returns CDR1 MNHEY and CDR2 SMNVEV (reference sequence). CDR3 DNA: TGTGCCAGCAGTTTTTCAGGTCCCTACGAGCAGTACTTC. Encoded protein: CASSFSGPYEQYF.

V usage is TRBV21-1 and J usage is TRBJ1-5; TRBD1 is taken as the D call from the table, unchecked against the DNA. TRBV21-1 is a documented pseudogene. The CDR3 covers 15 residues. CDR3 DNA: TGTGCCAGCAGCAGAGGACAGGGACGGTGTCAGCCCCAGCATTTT. Translated: CASSRGQGRCQPQHF.

The chain uses TRBV28 and TRBJ2-2, with D maybe TRBD2 (6 bases). The CDR3 runs to 13 residues. Germline CDR1 and CDR2: MDHEN and SYDVKM. The V gene lost 6 bases and the J gene lost 7 bases, with 12 bases spanning the gap. CDR3 DNA sequence: TGTGCCAGCAGCCAGACTAGAAACGGGGAGCTGTTTTTT. Protein sequence: CASSQTRNGELFF.

The chain is built from TRBV5-1 and TRBJ2-1; the D gene is possibly TRBD1 (6 bases). The CDR3 is 15 amino acids. Trimming removed 1 base from V and 0 bases from J, with 8 bases in between. Germline CDR1 is SGHRS and CDR2 is YFSETQ. The CDR3 bases are TGCGCCAGCAGCTTGACAGGGAGCTCCTACAATGAGCAGTTCTTC. Protein product: CASSLTGSSYNEQFF.

CDR3 bases: TGTGCCAGCAGCTTATCGGCTGGGGCCAACGTCCTGACTTTC. Protein: CASSLSAGANVLTF. The V and J genes are TRBV5-4 and TRBJ2-6; no firm D call. Trimming removed 2 bases at V and 2 bases at J, with 5 bases between. This CDR3 spans 14 amino acids. Germline V gene lookup returns CDR1 SGHNT and CDR2 YYREEE (reference sequence).

This sequence joins TRBV6-1 and TRBJ1-2; D is ambiguous. Germline-derived CDR1 and CDR2 are MNHNS and SASEGT. The ends were cut back, 6 bases at V and 0 bases at J, with 8 bases in the middle. The CDR3 contains 13 residues. The CDR3 protein is CASSLRANYGYTF. As DNA, the CDR3 is TGTGCCAGCAGCCTGAGAGCTAACTATGGCTACACCTTC.

By proportion, this clone is medium-sized. This rearrangement joins TRBV6-4 to TRBJ2-2; TRBD2 agrees at 9 bases. Unmatched junction bases numbered 1, after V lost 3 bases and J lost 2 bases. In germline, CDR1 is MRHNA, CDR2 SNTAGT. This CDR3 region has 15 residues. The CDR3 nucleotides read TGTGCCAGCAGTGAACTAGCGGGTAACACCGGGGAGCTGTTTTTT. Residues: CASSELAGNTGELFF.

The rearrangement links TRBV7-9 to TRBJ2-6; D might be TRBD1 (6 bases). The CDR3 covers 17 residues. CDR1 is SEHNR and CDR2 is FQNEAQ in the germline V gene (reference sequence). The V and J ends lost 4 bases and 0 bases respectively, with 13 bases between them. The CDR3 loop is CASSSYLDSSGANVLTF. Written as DNA, the CDR3 is TGTGCCAGCAGCTCCTACTTGGACAGCTCTGGGGCCAACGTCCTGACTTTC.

The chain joins TRBV28 to TRBJ1-3, with D possibly TRBD1 on 6 matching bases. The CDR3 covers 16 residues. Looked up from germline, CDR1 is MDHEN and CDR2 is SYDVKM. With 5 bases removed from V and 0 bases from J, the gap between germline ends came to 14 bases. CDR3 loop: CASSLTGRASGNTIYF. Written as DNA, the CDR3 is TGTGCCAGCAGTCTTACAGGGCGAGCCTCTGGAAACACCATATATTTT.

This clone was found a few times. The V call is TRBV15, the J call TRBJ1-2; D gene ambiguous. There are 15 residues in the CDR3. V gave up 0 bases and J gave up 0 bases, with 8 bases separating them. Germline lookup yields CDR1 LNHNV and CDR2 YYDKDF (reference sequence). The DNA of the CDR3 is TGTGCCACCAGCAGAGATCAGGCAGCTAACTATGGCTACACCTTC. Protein: CATSRDQAANYGYTF.

This clone was detected only a few times. The rearrangement uses TRBV7-9 and TRBJ2-6; D possibly corresponds to TRBD1 (6 bases). The CDR3 totals 15 residues. The germline V and J ends were trimmed by 3 bases and 2 bases, with 8 bases remaining between them. CDR1 SEHNR and CDR2 FQNEAQ come from the germline V gene (reference sequence). The CDR3 loop is CASSLGAPGANVLTF. CDR3 sequence (DNA): TGTGCCAGCAGCTTGGGGGCTCCTGGGGCCAACGTCCTGACTTTC.

A note on this clone: The same CDR3 also results from other DNA sequences found in this sample. The rearrangement links TRBV30 to TRBJ1-2; tentative D call: TRBD1 (6 bases). Trimming pared 2 bases from V and 2 bases from J, leaving 9 bases between. The CDR3 is made up of 13 amino acids. Germline CDR1 reads GTSNPN; CDR2 reads SVGIG (reference sequence). The chain's CDR3 is CAWSPGANYGYTF. The CDR3 DNA is TGTGCCTGGAGTCCAGGGGCCAACTATGGCTACACCTTC.

V is TRBV5-8 and J is TRBJ2-7, with a tentative D call TRBD1 (5 bases). The length of the CDR3 is 14 residues. Germline V gene data show CDR1 as SGHTS and CDR2 as YDEGEE. Between the trimmed V and J ends, which lost 5 bases and 6 bases, there was a span of 18 bases. The chain's CDR3 is CASRMIKGPGEQYF. The CDR3 DNA follows: TGTGCCAGCAGGATGATAAAGGGGCCGGGCGAGCAGTACTTC.

In its sample, this clone was seen once. The V gene is TRBV27, the J gene TRBJ2-1, with 7 bases fitting TRBD2. CDR1 is MNHEY, CDR2 SMNVEV, per germline (reference sequence). The trim removed 2 bases at V and 2 bases at J, leaving 12 bases unmatched. This CDR3 contains 18 residues. CDR3 sequence reads: CASSLSNGAGVPYNEQFF. The CDR3 DNA reads TGTGCCAGCAGTTTAAGTAATGGCGCGGGAGTTCCCTACAATGAGCAGTTCTTC.

Points on this clone: An end of the junction does not agree with germline; a read error may underlie this. V gene TRBV7-9 combines with J gene TRBJ1-5; D is unresolved. This CDR3 has 12 amino acids. Germline-derived CDR1 and CDR2 are SEHNR and FQNEAQ (reference sequence). The CDR3 nucleotides are TGTTCCAGCAGCTTCCGGGATCAGCCCCAGCATTTT. It translates to CSSSFRDQPQHF.

The V and J genes are TRBV2 and TRBJ2-1; 9 positions agree with TRBD2. The V and J ends lost 8 bases and 2 bases, in that order; junction bases with no gene match: 7. The CDR3 is 15 amino acids. Germline loops: CDR1 SNHLY, CDR2 FYNNEI. The CDR3 loop reads CASVAGALPYNEQFF. DNA for the CDR3: TGTGCCAGCGTAGCGGGAGCCCTCCCCTACAATGAGCAGTTCTTC.

V usage is TRBV29-1 and J usage is TRBJ1-2, with a possible D match to TRBD1 (6 bases). From germline, CDR1 is SQVTM and CDR2 ANQGSEA. Trimming cost V 4 bases and J 2 bases, with 11 bases left between them. This CDR3 contains 13 residues. CDR3 nucleotides: TGCAGCGTTGGGACAGACGCCAACTATGGCTACACCTTC. Protein: CSVGTDANYGYTF.

This clone was found a few times. This chain connects TRBV12-5 to TRBJ2-7; 9 bases fit TRBD1. In germline, CDR1 is LGHNT, CDR2 FRNRAP. The J segment lost 4 bases and the V segment lost 6 bases, leaving 16 bases of the junction unmatched. This CDR3 has 17 residues. The CDR3 sequence is CASGQVIQDRGNYEQYF. CDR3 in DNA: TGTGCTAGTGGCCAGGTGATCCAGGACAGGGGAAATTACGAGCAGTACTTC.

The DNA of the CDR3 is TGTGCCAGCAGCTCCCACAGGGGATGGGATCACACCATATATTTT. Amino acids: CASSSHRGWDHTIYF. The V gene is TRBV7-8, the J gene TRBJ1-3; 7 bases are shared with TRBD1. CDR1 is SGHVS and CDR2 is FQNEAQ in the germline V gene. J lost 8 bases, V lost 4 bases, and 11 bases had no gene match. This CDR3 has 15 amino acids.

The gene calls are TRBV9 and TRBJ2-1; 9 bases align to TRBD1. V lost 2 bases, J lost 7 bases, and 7 bases stayed unmatched. The CDR3 sequence is 15 residues long. CDR1 is SGDLS and CDR2 is YYNGEE in the germline V gene. CDR3 region: CASSVNRGRLNEQFF. DNA for the CDR3: TGTGCCAGCAGCGTGAACAGGGGGCGTTTGAATGAGCAGTTCTTC.

V and J are TRBV7-9 and TRBJ2-2, with 9 bases that match TRBD2. Germline assignment: CDR1 SEHNR and CDR2 FQNEAQ (reference sequence). V was clipped by 2 bases and J by 4 bases; unmatched bases: 5. This CDR3 spans 16 amino acids. CDR3 in amino acids: CASSLPGLATTGELFF. Written as DNA, the CDR3 is TGTGCCAGCAGCTTACCTGGACTAGCGACCACCGGGGAGCTGTTTTTT. Together with reference TRBV7-9 and TRBJ2-2, the CDR3 gives the full variable domain: DTGVSQNPRHKITKRGQNVTFRCDPISEHNRLYWYRQTLGQGPEFLTYFQNEAQLEKSRLLSDRFSAERPKGSFSTLEIQRTEQGDSAMYLCASSLPGLATTGELFFGEGSRLTVL.

This clone is a singleton in its sample. V and J are TRBV6-6 and TRBJ2-7; a possible D gene is TRBD1 (6 bases). The germline V and J ends were trimmed by 4 bases and 7 bases, with 14 bases remaining between them. Germline V lookup: CDR1 MNHNY, CDR2 SVGAGI (reference sequence). The CDR3 totals 13 residues. The CDR3 reads CASSSGTLREQYF. Written as DNA, the CDR3 is TGTGCCAGCAGTTCTGGGACACTTAGGGAGCAGTACTTC.

The CDR3 here is CASSLVGRSYEQYF. The CDR3 bases are TGTGCCAGCAGCTTAGTTGGGAGAAGTTACGAGCAGTACTTC. This chain joins TRBV7-9 and TRBJ2-5, with D perhaps TRBD2 (5 bases). The last part of the DNA fits TRBJ2-7 better; the J call may be wrong. CDR1 SEHNR and CDR2 FQNEAQ come from the germline V gene (reference sequence). The CDR3 totals 14 residues.

V and J are TRBV5-1 and TRBJ1-6, with 7 bases lining up with TRBD1. The germline V gene encodes CDR1 SGHRS and CDR2 YFSETQ. The CDR3 sequence is 15 residues long. Germline trimming cut 6 bases from V and 5 bases from J; bases unmatched to any gene: 8. The CDR3 nucleotides read TGCGCCAGCACCCCTGGACAGGCGGATAATTCACCCCTCCACTTT. It translates to CASTPGQADNSPLHF.

Only one count was recorded for this clone. The chain links TRBV7-2 to TRBJ2-2; 7 bases are shared with TRBD1. The V segment lost 2 bases and the J segment 6 bases; nucleotides outside the gene matches: 6. CDR3 length equals 15 residues. Germline V CDR1 and CDR2: SGHTA, FQGNSA. The CDR3 here is CASSLKTQGAGELFF. The CDR3 DNA follows: TGTGCCAGCAGCTTAAAGACGCAGGGGGCCGGGGAGCTGTTTTTT.

The V and J genes are TRBV7-2 and TRBJ2-1; 8 bases are shared with TRBD2. The CDR3 runs 17 residues. CDR1 SGHTA and CDR2 FQGNSA come from the germline V gene. V trimming: 7 bases; J trimming: 0 bases; junction bases outside the gene matches: 11. The CDR3 sequence is CASISFRGGLSYNEQFF. As DNA, the CDR3 is TGTGCCAGCATCTCGTTCCGGGGGGGCCTCTCCTACAATGAGCAGTTCTTC.